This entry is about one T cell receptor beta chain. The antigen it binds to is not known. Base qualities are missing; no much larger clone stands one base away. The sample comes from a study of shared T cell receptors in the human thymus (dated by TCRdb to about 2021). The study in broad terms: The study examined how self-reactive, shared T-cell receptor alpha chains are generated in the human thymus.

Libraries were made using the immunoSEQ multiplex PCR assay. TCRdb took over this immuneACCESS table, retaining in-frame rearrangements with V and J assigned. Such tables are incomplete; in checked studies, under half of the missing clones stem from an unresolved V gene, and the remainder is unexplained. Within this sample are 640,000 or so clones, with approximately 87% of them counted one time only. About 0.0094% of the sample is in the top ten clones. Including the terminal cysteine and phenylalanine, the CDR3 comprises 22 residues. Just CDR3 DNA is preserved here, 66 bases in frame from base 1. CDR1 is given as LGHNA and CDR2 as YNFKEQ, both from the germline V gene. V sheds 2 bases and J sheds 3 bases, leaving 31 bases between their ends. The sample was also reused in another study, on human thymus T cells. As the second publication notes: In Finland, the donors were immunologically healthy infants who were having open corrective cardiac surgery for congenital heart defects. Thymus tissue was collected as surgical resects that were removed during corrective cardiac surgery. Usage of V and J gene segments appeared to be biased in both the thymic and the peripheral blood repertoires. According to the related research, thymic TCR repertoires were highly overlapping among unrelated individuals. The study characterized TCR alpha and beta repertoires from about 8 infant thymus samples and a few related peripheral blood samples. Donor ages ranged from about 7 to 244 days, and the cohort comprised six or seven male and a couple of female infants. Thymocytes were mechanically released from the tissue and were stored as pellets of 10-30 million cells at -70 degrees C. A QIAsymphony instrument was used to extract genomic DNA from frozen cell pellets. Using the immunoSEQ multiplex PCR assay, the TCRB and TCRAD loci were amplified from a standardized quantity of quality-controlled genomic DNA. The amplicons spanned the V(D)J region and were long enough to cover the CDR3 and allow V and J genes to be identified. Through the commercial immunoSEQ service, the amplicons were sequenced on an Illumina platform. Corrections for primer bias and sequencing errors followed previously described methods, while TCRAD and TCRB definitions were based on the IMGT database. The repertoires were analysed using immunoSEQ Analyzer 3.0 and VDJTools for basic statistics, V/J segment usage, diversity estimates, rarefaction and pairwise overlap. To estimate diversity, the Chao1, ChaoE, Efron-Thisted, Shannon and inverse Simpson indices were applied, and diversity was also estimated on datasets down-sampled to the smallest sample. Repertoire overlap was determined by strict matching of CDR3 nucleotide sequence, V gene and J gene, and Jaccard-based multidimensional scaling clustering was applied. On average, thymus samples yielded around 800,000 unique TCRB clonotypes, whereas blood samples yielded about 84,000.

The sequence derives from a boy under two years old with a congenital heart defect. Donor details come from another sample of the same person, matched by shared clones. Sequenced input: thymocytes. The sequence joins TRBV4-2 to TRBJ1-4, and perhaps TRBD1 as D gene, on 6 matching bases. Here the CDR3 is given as CASSQSYREGGVYRAANEKLFF. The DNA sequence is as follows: TGTGCCAGCAGCCAATCCTACCGGGAGGGGGGAGTTTATCGCGCAGCTAATGAAAAACTGTTTTTT.